The 29 T cell receptor beta chains in this list originate from one sample, sequenced in a study of cytomegalovirus exposure and HLA in healthy donors. Researchers ran the PCR with 60 Vbeta and 13 Jbeta primers. Sequencing was performed with immunoSEQ multiplex PCR; in TCRdb, only in-frame clones are kept and a portion is missing. Here the sample spans 130,000 or so clones, less than 85% being singletons. The source material was PBMCs. These receptors came from a woman between 40 and 55 years old in good health and CMV-seropositive.

The rearrangement joins TRBV28 to TRBJ1-6; D ambiguous. Germline CDR1 MDHEN, CDR2 SYDVKM. The ends were cut back, 6 bases at V and 0 bases at J, with 9 bases in the middle. The CDR3 length is 15 residues. The CDR3 here is CASRPDTSYNSPLHF. CDR3 nucleotide sequence: TGTGCCAGCAGACCAGACACCTCCTATAATTCACCCCTCCACTTT. Looking up the rest from reference TRBV28 and TRBJ1-6 gives the full variable domain: DVKVTQSSRYLVKRTGEKVFLECVQDMDHENMFWYRQDPGLGLRLIYFSYDVKMKEKGDIPEGYSVSREKKERFSLILESASTNQTSMYLCASRPDTSYNSPLHFGNGTRLTVT.

The chain carries TRBV4-3 and TRBJ2-5, with TRBD1 identical over 7 bases. The CDR3 spans 15 residues. The germline CDR1 and CDR2 sequences are LGHNA and YSLEER. The V and J ends lost 1 base and 5 bases, in that order; junction bases with no gene match: 7. The CDR3 reads CASSQGTGPAETQYF. CDR3 nucleotides: TGCGCCAGCAGCCAAGGGACAGGCCCTGCGGAGACCCAGTACTTC.

The chain has TRBV7-6 and TRBJ1-2; 8 bases map to TRBD1. V lost 2 bases to trimming and J lost 5 bases; unmatched junction nucleotides: 19. Per the germline V gene, CDR1 is SGHVS and CDR2 is FNYEAQ. The CDR3 extends over 19 amino acids. The CDR3 spells CASSLSSTGGQRRGYGYTF. The CDR3 nucleotides are TGTGCCAGCAGCTTATCGAGCACAGGGGGGCAAAGGCGGGGGTATGGCTACACCTTC.

The rearrangement uses TRBV5-1 and TRBJ2-5, with TRBD2 matching 15 bases. This CDR3 comprises 18 residues. V lost 4 bases, J lost 0 bases, and 7 bases stayed unmatched. Germline V gene lookup returns CDR1 SGHRS and CDR2 YFSETQ. Here the CDR3 reads CASSPGTSGGTNQETQYF. In nucleotides, the CDR3 is TGCGCCAGCAGCCCGGGGACTAGCGGGGGGACGAACCAAGAGACCCAGTACTTC.

This clone was seen a handful of times. V usage is TRBV2 and J usage is TRBJ2-2, with D possibly matching TRBD1 (5 bases). The CDR3 has 12 amino acids. Trimming removed 7 bases from V and 7 bases from J, with 10 bases in between. The germline CDR1 and CDR2 sequences are SNHLY and FYNNEI. The CDR3 DNA follows: TGTGCCAGCAAGGGGTTGGGCGGGGAGCTGTTTTTT. Translated: CASKGLGGELFF.

The V and J genes are TRBV10-3 and TRBJ1-1; TRBD1 might be the D (6 bases). The CDR3 is made up of 13 amino acids. CDR1 is ENHRY, CDR2 SYGVKD, per germline. The V gene lost 11 bases and the J gene lost 1 base, with 14 bases spanning the gap. This CDR3 reads CAAAGQQNTEAFF. The CDR3, as DNA: TGTGCCGCAGCCGGACAGCAGAACACTGAAGCTTTCTTT.

This chain links TRBV6-6 with TRBJ2-7, with 11 nucleotides matching TRBD2. Per germline, CDR1 MNHNY and CDR2 SVGAGI (reference sequence). V trimming: 5 bases; J trimming: 3 bases; junction bases outside the gene matches: 6. This CDR3 has 15 residues. CDR3 sequence reads: CASSLTSGMLYEQYF. In DNA form, the CDR3 reads TGTGCCAGCAGTCTGACTAGCGGGATGCTCTACGAGCAGTACTTC.

The chain combines TRBV4-2 with TRBJ2-4; TRBD2 aligns across 13 bases. The CDR3 sequence is 20 residues long. V gave up 0 bases and J gave up 1 base; unmatched junction bases: 9. CDR1 and CDR2 (germline): LGHNA, YNFKEQ. The CDR3 loop is CASSQDATSGRAAAKNIQYF. The CDR3 DNA is TGTGCCAGCAGCCAAGATGCAACTAGCGGGAGGGCCGCCGCCAAAAACATTCAGTACTTC.

The chain is built from TRBV28 and TRBJ2-7; no clear D gene. The V end lost 5 bases, the J end lost 2 bases, and 7 bases lay between the germline ends. In germline, CDR1 is MDHEN, CDR2 SYDVKM. The CDR3 consists of 12 residues. In DNA, the CDR3 is TGTGCCAGCAGTCGGGTCCCCTACGAGCAGTACTTC. It codes for CASSRVPYEQYF.

The V gene is TRBV6-6, the J gene TRBJ2-5; D unclear. Between the trimmed V and J ends, which lost 0 bases and 4 bases, there was a span of 12 bases. Per germline, CDR1 MNHNY and CDR2 SVGAGI (reference sequence). The CDR3 length is 15 residues. This CDR3 is CASSYSGPSGETQYF. CDR3 sequence (DNA): TGTGCCAGCAGTTACTCGGGCCCCTCAGGAGAGACCCAGTACTTC.

The chain links TRBV27 to TRBJ2-3; TRBD2 might be the D (5 bases). The CDR3 totals 18 residues. Trimming removed 2 bases from V and 2 bases from J, with 20 bases in between. The germline V gene has CDR1 MNHEY and CDR2 SMNVEV (reference sequence). The CDR3 DNA reads TGTGCCAGCAGTTTAATAAACGGTTACGGGGTTACCACAGATACGCAGTATTTT. Its protein is CASSLINGYGVTTDTQYF.

The V and J genes are TRBV11-2 and TRBJ2-7; TRBD1 might be the D (5 bases). This CDR3 has 14 amino acids. Trimming took off 1 base at V and 4 bases at J, with 11 bases between the two ends. Germline values: CDR1 SGHAT, CDR2 FQNNGV. The CDR3 is CASSLVSQGYEQYF. As DNA, the CDR3 is TGTGCCAGCAGCTTAGTAAGTCAGGGTTACGAGCAGTACTTC.

The chain couples TRBV5-1 to TRBJ2-3; D possibly corresponds to TRBD1 (6 bases). Deletions cut 4 bases from V and 0 bases from J, with 15 bases between. This CDR3 contains 16 residues. From germline, CDR1 is SGHRS and CDR2 YFSETQ. The CDR3 region is CASSPGTSISTDTQYF. Written as DNA, the CDR3 is TGCGCCAGCAGCCCAGGGACATCCATTAGCACAGATACGCAGTATTTT.

The V call is TRBV5-8, the J call TRBJ1-2, with D perhaps TRBD1 (5 bases). The V end was cut by 4 bases, the J end by 4 bases, with 23 bases between. CDR1 SGHTS and CDR2 YDEGEE come from the germline V gene. CDR3 length equals 17 residues. CDR3 amino acids: CASSAGFLPTPTYGYTF. The CDR3 DNA is TGTGCCAGCAGCGCAGGGTTCCTCCCTACTCCCACCTATGGCTACACCTTC.

CDR3 in amino acids: CASSAAGTVNTEAFF. The CDR3 nucleotides read TGTGCCAGCAGCGCTGCCGGGACAGTCAACACTGAAGCTTTCTTT. The V and J genes are TRBV9 and TRBJ1-1; 7 bases agree with TRBD1. Germline trimming cut 3 bases from V and 2 bases from J; bases unmatched to any gene: 7. This CDR3 has 15 amino acids. Per germline, CDR1 SGDLS and CDR2 YYNGEE.

A note on this clone: At one of its ends the junction is not consistent with the germline gene, which may arise from a read error. The V and J genes are TRBV5-6 and TRBJ2-3, with unresolved D. The CDR3 length is 12 residues. Germline V gives CDR1 SGHDT, CDR2 YYEEEE. The CDR3 DNA sequence: TGTGCCAGCAGCTTGGCCTTCTCACATGGAGTTTTT. It codes for CASSLAFSHGVF. Using reference TRBV5-6 and TRBJ2-3 for the parts outside the CDR3, the full variable domain is DAGVTQSPTHLIKTRGQQVTLRCSPKSGHDTVSWYQQALGQGPQFIFQYYEEEERQRGNFPDRFSGHQFPNYSSELNVNALLLGDSALYLCASSLAFSHGVFGPGTRLTVL.

This chain uses TRBV19 with TRBJ2-3; the match to TRBD1 covers 11 bases. CDR1 and CDR2 from the germline V gene are LNHDA and SQIVND (reference sequence). The CDR3 runs to 16 residues. J was trimmed by 0 bases and V by 4 bases; bases with no gene match: 3. CDR3 bases: TGTGCCAGTAGTAGGACAGGGGGCAGGAGCACAGATACGCAGTATTTT. It codes for CASSRTGGRSTDTQYF.

This rearrangement joins TRBV7-8 to TRBJ2-2, with 7 bases lining up with TRBD2. V dropped 5 bases and J dropped 6; count of bases not matched to a gene: 12. CDR1 and CDR2 (germline): SGHVS, FQNEAQ. CDR3 length equals 16 residues. CDR3 region: CASSQRGGSGAGELFF. In DNA, the CDR3 is TGTGCCAGCAGCCAAAGGGGCGGGAGCGGGGCCGGGGAGCTGTTTTTT.

The chain carries TRBV30 and TRBJ1-1; 8 nucleotides align to TRBD1. CDR3 length equals 15 residues. Unmatched junction bases numbered 9, after V lost 6 bases and J lost 0 bases. The germline CDR1 and CDR2 sequences are GTSNPN and SVGIG (reference sequence). CDR3 loop: CACTGGRVLNTEAFF. The CDR3 DNA is TGTGCCTGCACAGGGGGAAGGGTTCTGAACACTGAAGCTTTCTTT.

The genes are TRBV5-1 and TRBJ1-2; 7 nucleotides match TRBD1. Germline CDR1 is SGHRS and CDR2 is YFSETQ. The CDR3 is 14 amino acids. V trimming: 4 bases; J trimming: 7 bases; junction bases outside the gene matches: 10. The CDR3 coding sequence is TGCGCCAGCAGCAAAGGAGAAACAGGGGTTGGCTACACCTTC. Its protein is CASSKGETGVGYTF.

The rearrangement uses TRBV5-1 and TRBJ2-3, with TRBD2 matching over 9 bases. This CDR3 region has 16 residues. V gave up 0 bases and J gave up 1 base; unmatched junction bases: 3. Per the germline V gene, CDR1 is SGHRS and CDR2 is YFSETQ. The CDR3, as DNA: TGCGCCAGCAGCTTGGGCAAGCGGGGGGGCACAGATACGCAGTATTTT. Translating it yields CASSLGKRGGTDTQYF.

The J gene is TRBJ1-1, the V gene TRBV5-8, with D unclear. Between the trimmed V and J ends, which lost 1 base and 4 bases, there was a span of 8 bases. This CDR3 spans 13 amino acids. The germline V gene has CDR1 SGHTS and CDR2 YDEGEE. The CDR3 is CASSLWLSTEAFF. The CDR3 coding sequence is TGTGCCAGCAGCTTGTGGTTGAGCACTGAAGCTTTCTTT.

V and J are TRBV5-4 and TRBJ2-1; TRBD2 matches at 12 bases. The germline gives CDR1 SGHNT, CDR2 YYREEE (reference sequence). This CDR3 comprises 18 residues. J gave up 9 bases and V 3 bases, and 16 bases lay outside the gene matches. CDR3 bases: TGTGCCAGCAGCTCAGGAGGTGGGCTAGCGGGGGGGCAGGGTGAGCAGTTCTTC. Protein product: CASSSGGGLAGGQGEQFF.

The CDR3 bases are TGTGCCAGCAGCGCCGTGGGACAGGGGGACTATGGCTACACCTTC. It translates to CASSAVGQGDYGYTF. The chain links TRBV28 to TRBJ1-2; TRBD1 aligns across 11 bases. The germline gives CDR1 MDHEN, CDR2 SYDVKM. Trimming took 6 bases from V and 3 from J; bases not matched to a gene: 6. The CDR3 extends over 15 amino acids.

In this sample, this clone turned up once. The chain has TRBV5-1 and TRBJ1-1; no firm D call. The V gene's germline CDR1 is SGHRS and CDR2 YFSETQ. Trimming pared 0 bases from V and 1 base from J, leaving 13 bases between. The CDR3 length is 16 residues. The CDR3 DNA reads TGCGCCAGCAGCTTGGCCAGGCGGGATCAGAACACTGAAGCTTTCTTT. It yields the protein CASSLARRDQNTEAFF.

The chain employs TRBV27 and TRBJ1-3; 9 bases map to TRBD1. The CDR3 sequence is 15 residues long. CDR1 is MNHEY and CDR2 is SMNVEV in the germline V gene (reference sequence). V lost 2 bases to trimming and J lost 4 bases; unmatched junction nucleotides: 3. CDR3 amino acids: CASSLTGGAGNTIYF. The CDR3 DNA sequence: TGTGCCAGCAGTTTAACAGGGGGCGCCGGAAACACCATATATTTT.

The rearrangement joins TRBV2 to TRBJ1-1; D unresolved. V was trimmed by 6 bases and J by 2 bases, leaving 13 bases between them. This CDR3 has 14 amino acids. Germline assignment: CDR1 SNHLY and CDR2 FYNNEI. The CDR3 protein is CASSFMTSNTEAFF. CDR3 nucleotides: TGTGCCAGCAGCTTCATGACATCTAACACTGAAGCTTTCTTT.

This clone was detected only a few times. The chain has TRBV6-5 and TRBJ1-2; 7 bases are a match to TRBD1. Trimming cost V 5 bases and J 5 bases; bases outside gene matches: 8. Germline V CDR1 and CDR2: MNHEY, SVGAGI. This CDR3 has 14 amino acids. The DNA for the CDR3 is TGTGCCAGCAGTGAAAGGGGACAGTCATATGGCTACACCTTC. It specifies CASSERGQSYGYTF.

The chain joins TRBV5-4 to TRBJ2-1; TRBD2 agrees at 11 bases. The CDR3 contains 18 residues. The V segment lost 0 bases and the J segment 3 bases; nucleotides outside the gene matches: 8. Looked up from germline, CDR1 is SGHNT and CDR2 is YYREEE (reference sequence). CDR3 coding DNA: TGTGCCAGCAGCTTGGCCCTTACTAGCGGGAGCATCTACAATGAGCAGTTCTTC. Translated: CASSLALTSGSIYNEQFF.